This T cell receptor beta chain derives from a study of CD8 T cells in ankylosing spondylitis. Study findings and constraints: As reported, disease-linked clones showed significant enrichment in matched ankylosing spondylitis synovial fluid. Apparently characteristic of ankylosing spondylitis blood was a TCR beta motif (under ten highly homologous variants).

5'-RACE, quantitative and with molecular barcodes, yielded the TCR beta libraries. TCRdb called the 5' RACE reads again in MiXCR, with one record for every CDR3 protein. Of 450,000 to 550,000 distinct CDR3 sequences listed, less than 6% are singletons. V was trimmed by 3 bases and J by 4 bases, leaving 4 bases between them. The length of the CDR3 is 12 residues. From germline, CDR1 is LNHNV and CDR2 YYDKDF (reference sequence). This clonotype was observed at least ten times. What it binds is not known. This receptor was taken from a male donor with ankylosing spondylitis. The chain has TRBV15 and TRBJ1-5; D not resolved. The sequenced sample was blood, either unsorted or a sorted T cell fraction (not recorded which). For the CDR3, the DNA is TGTGCCACCAGCAGGTATAATCAGCCCCAGCATTTT. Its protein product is CATSRYNQPQHF.